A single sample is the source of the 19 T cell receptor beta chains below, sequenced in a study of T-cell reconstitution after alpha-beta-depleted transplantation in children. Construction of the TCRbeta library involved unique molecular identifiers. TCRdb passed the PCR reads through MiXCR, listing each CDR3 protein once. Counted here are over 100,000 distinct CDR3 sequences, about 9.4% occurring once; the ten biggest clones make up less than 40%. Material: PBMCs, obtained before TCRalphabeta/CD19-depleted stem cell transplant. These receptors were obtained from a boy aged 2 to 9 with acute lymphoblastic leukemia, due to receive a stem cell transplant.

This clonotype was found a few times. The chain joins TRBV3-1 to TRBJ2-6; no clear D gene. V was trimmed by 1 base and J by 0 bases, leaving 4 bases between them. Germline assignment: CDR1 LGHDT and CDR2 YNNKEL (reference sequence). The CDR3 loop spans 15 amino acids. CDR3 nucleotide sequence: TGTGCCAGCAGCCAAGCAGCCTCTGGGGCCAACGTCCTGACTTTC. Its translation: CASSQAASGANVLTF.

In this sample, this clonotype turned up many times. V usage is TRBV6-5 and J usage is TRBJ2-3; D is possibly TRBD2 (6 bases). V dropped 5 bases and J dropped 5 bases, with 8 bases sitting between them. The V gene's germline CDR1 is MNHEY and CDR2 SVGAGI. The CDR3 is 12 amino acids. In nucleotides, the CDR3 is TGTGCCAGCAGTCCCGGGGGAGATACGCAGTATTTT. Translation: CASSPGGDTQYF.

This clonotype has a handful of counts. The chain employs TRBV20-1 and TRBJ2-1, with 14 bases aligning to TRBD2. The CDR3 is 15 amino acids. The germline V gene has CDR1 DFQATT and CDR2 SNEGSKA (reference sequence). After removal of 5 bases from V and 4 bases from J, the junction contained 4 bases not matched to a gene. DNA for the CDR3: TGCAGTGCTGAGGGGACTAGCGGGAGTTACAATGAGCAGTTCTTC. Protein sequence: CSAEGTSGSYNEQFF.

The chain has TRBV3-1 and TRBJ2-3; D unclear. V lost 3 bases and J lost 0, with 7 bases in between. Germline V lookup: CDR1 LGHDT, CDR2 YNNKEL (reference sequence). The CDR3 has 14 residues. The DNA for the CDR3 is TGTGCCAGCAGCCAGAGAGGCAGCACAGATACGCAGTATTTT. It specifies CASSQRGSTDTQYF.

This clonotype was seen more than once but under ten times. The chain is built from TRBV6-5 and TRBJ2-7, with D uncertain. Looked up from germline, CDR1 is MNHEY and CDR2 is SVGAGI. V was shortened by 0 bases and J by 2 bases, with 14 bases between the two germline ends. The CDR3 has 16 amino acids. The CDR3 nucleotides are TGTGCCAGCAGTTACTCCTTAGGGCCGAGGACCTACGAGCAGTACTTC. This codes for CASSYSLGPRTYEQYF.

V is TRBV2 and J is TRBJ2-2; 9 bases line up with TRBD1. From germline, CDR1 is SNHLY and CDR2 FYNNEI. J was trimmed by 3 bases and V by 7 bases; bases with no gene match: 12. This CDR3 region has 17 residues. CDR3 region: CASKNGTGWPDTGELFF. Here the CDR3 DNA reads TGTGCCAGCAAGAACGGGACAGGGTGGCCAGACACCGGGGAGCTGTTTTTT.

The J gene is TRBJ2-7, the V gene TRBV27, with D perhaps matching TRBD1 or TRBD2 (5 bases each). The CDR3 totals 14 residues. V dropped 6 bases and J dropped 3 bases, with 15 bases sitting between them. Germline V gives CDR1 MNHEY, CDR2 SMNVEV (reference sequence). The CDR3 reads CASSHPGPVYEQYF. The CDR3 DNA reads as TGTGCCAGCAGCCACCCGGGACCGGTCTACGAGCAGTACTTC.

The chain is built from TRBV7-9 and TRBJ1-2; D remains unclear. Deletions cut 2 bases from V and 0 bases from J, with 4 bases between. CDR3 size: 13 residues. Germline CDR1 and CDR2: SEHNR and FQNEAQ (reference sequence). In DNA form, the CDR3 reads TGTGCCAGCAGCTTACGCCCTAACTATGGCTACACCTTC. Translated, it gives CASSLRPNYGYTF.

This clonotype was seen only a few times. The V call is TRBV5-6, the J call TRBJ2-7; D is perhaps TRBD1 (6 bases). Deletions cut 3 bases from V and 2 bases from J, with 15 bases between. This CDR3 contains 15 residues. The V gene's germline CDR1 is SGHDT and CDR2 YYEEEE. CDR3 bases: TGTGCCAGCAGCTCACTCCGGACAGTAGCCTACGAGCAGTACTTC. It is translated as CASSSLRTVAYEQYF.

The CDR3 protein is CASSQGQPVLQETQYF. CDR3 bases: TGTGCCAGCAGCCAGGGGCAGCCCGTTCTCCAAGAGACCCAGTACTTC. The V and J genes are TRBV3-1 and TRBJ2-5; TRBD1 is a possible D gene (5 bases). The length of the CDR3 is 16 residues. Per germline, CDR1 LGHDT and CDR2 YNNKEL (reference sequence). Trimming shortened V by 3 bases and J by 1 base, and 15 bases separated the two germline ends.

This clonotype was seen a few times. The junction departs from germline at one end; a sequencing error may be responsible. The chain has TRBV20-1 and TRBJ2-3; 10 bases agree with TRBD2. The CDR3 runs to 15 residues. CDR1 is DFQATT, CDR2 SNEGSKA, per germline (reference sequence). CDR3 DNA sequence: TGCAGTGTTAGAAGGGGGACTAGCGGCACAGATACGCAGTATTTT. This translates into CSVRRGTSGTDTQYF.

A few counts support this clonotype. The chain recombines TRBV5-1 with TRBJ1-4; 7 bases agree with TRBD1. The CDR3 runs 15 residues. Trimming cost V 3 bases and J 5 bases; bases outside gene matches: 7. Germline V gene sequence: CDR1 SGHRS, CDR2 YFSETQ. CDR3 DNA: TGCGCCAGCAGCTCTGGGACAGCGACCAATGAAAAACTGTTTTTT. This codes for CASSSGTATNEKLFF.

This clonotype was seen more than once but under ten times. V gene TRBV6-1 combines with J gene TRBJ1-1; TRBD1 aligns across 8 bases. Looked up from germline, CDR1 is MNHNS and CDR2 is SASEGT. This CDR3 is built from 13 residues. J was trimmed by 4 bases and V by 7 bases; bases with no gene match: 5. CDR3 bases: TGTGCCAGCAACCCCAGGGGGCTCACTGAAGCTTTCTTT. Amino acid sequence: CASNPRGLTEAFF.

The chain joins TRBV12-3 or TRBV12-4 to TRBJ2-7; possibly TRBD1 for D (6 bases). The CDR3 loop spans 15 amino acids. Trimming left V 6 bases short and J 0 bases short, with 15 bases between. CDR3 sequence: CASRVGTSPSYEQYF. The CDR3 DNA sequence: TGTGCCAGCAGGGTAGGGACAAGCCCCTCCTACGAGCAGTACTTC.

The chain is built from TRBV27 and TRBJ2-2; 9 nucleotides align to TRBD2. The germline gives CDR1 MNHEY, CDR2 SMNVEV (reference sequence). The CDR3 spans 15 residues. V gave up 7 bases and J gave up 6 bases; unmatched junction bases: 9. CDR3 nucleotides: TGTGCCAGCATGACTAGCGGTAGAGGTGCCGGGGAGCTGTTTTTT. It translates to CASMTSGRGAGELFF.

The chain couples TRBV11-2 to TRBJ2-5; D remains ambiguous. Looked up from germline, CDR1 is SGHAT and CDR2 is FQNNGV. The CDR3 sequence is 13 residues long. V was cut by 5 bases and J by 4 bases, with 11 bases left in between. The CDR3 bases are TGTGCCAGCAGCCCCCCAACCGCAGAGACCCAGTACTTC. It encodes CASSPPTAETQYF.

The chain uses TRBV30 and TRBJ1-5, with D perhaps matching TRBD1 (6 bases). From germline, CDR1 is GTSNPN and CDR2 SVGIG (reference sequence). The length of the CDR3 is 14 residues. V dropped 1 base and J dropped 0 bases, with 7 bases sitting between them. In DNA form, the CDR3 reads TGTGCCTGGAGTGCGGGACATAGCAATCAGCCCCAGCATTTT. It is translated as CAWSAGHSNQPQHF.

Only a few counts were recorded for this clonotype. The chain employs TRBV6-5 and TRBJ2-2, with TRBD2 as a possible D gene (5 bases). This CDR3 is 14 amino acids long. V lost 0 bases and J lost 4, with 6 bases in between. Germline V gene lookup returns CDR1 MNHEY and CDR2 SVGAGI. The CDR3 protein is CASSYSRVTGELFF. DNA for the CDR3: TGTGCCAGCAGTTACTCGAGGGTCACCGGGGAGCTGTTTTTT.

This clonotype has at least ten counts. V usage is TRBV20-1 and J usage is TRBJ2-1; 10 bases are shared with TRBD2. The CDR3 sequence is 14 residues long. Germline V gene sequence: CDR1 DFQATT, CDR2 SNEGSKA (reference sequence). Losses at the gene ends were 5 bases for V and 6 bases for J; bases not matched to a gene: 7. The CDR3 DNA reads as TGCAGTGCTTCTCGGACTAGCGGCGCCAATGAGCAGTTCTTC. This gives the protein CSASRTSGANEQFF.